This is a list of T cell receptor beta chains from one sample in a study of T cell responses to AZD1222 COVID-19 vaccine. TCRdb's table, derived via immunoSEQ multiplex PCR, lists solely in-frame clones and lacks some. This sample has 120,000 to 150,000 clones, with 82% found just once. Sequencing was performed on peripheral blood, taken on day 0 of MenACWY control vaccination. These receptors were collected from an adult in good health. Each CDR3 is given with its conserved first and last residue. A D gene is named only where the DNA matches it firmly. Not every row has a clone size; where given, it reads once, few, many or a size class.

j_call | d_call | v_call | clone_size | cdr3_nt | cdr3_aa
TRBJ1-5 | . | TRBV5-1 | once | TGCGCCAGCAAAGATTATAGCAATCAGCCCCAGCATTTT | CASKDYSNQPQHF
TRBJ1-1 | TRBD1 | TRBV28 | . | TGTGCCAGCAGTTTAGGACAGGGGCGGAACACTGAAGCTTTCTTT | CASSLGQGRNTEAFF
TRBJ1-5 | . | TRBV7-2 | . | TGTGCCAGCAGCTTTTCCGGGACCCCCCAGCCCCAGCATTTT | CASSFSGTPQPQHF
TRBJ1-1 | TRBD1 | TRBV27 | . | TGTGCCAGCAGATCCCAGGGGGGCATGAACACTGAAGCTTTCTTT | CASRSQGGMNTEAFF
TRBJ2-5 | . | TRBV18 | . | TGTGCCAGCTCACCGTCGGGGAGAGAGACCCAGTACTTC | CASSPSGRETQYF
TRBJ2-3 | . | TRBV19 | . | TGTGCCAGTAGTATTAAAGGAGATACGCAGTATTTT | CASSIKGDTQYF
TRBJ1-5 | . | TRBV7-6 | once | TGTGCCAGCAGCCCCCTCGAGGGTCAGCCCCAGCATTTT | CASSPLEGQPQHF
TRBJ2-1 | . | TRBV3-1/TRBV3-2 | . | TGTGCCAGCAGCCAAGATTTTAGCGCGGGACACAATGAGCAGTTCTTC | CASSQDFSAGHNEQFF
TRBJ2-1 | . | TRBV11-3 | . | TGTGCCAGCAGCTTAGGTTTGGCGGGGGAGCAGTTCTTC | CASSLGLAGEQFF
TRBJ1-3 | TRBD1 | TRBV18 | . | TGTGCCAGCTCACCGACAGGGGGCGCGAATCCATCTGGAAACACCATATATTTT | CASSPTGGANPSGNTIYF
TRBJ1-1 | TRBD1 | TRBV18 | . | TGTGCCAGCTCACCCCTCGACAGGGGGCCACCACTGGCTTTCTTT | CASSPLDRGPPLAFF
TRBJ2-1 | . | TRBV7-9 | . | TGTGCCAGCAGCCGCGAGCACAATGAGCAGTTCTTC | CASSREHNEQFF
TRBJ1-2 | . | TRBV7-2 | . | TGTGCCAGCAGCTCCCAAACAGGGCCAAGCCTCTATGGCTACACCTTC | CASSSQTGPSLYGYTF
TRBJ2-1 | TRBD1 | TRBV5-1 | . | TGCGCCAGCAGCTGGACAGGGGGCAATGAGCAGTTCTTC | CASSWTGGNEQFF
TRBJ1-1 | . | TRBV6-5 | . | TGTGCCAGCAGTTTAAGGGAGAACACTGAAGCTTTCTTT | CASSLRENTEAFF
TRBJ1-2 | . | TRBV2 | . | TGTGCCAGCAGTAGGCCAGGGGTAGAGGATGGCTACACCTTC | CASSRPGVEDGYTF
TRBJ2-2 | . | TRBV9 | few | TGTGCCAGCAGCGTAGGGGGGAACACCGGGGAGCTGTTTTTT | CASSVGGNTGELFF
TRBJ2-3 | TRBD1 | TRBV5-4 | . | TGTGCCAGCAGCTCGGACAGGGTTACGGATACGCAGTATTTT | CASSSDRVTDTQYF